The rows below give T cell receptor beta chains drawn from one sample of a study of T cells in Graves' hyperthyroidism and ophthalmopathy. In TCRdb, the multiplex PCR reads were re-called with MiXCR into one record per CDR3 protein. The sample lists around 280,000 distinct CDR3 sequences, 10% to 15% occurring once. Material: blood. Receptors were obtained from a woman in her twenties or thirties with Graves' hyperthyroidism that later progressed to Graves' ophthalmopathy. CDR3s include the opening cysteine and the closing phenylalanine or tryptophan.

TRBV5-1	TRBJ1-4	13	CASSLDKQEKLFF
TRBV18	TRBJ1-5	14	CASSPSQGNQPQHF
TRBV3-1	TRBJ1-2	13	CASRRQGANGYTF
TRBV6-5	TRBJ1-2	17	CASSFSGLQPSVNGYTF
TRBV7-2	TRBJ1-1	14	CASSIEGLGTEAFF
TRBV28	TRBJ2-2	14	CASSSTGFSGELFF
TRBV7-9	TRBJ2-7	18	CASSLVSGLAGDRYEQYF
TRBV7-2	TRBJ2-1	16	CASSFPDRDLYNEQFF
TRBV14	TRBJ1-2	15	CASSLARRGNYGYTF
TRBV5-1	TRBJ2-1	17	CASSLTLLAGGANEQFF